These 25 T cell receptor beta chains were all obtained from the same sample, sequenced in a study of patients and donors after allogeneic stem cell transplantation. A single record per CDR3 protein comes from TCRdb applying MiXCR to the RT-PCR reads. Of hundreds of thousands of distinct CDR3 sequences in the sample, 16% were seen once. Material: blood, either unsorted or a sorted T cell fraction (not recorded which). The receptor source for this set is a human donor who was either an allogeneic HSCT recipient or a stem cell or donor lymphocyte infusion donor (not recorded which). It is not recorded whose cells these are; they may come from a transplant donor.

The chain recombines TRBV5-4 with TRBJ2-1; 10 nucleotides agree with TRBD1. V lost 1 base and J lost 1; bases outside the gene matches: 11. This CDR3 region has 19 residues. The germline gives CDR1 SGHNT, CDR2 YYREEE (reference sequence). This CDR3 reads CASSLSRTGGHGSYNEQFF. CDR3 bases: TGTGCCAGCAGCTTGTCGAGGACAGGGGGACATGGGTCCTACAATGAGCAGTTCTTC. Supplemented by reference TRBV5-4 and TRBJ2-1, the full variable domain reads ETGVTQSPTHLIKTRGQQVTLRCSSQSGHNTVSWYQQALGQGPQFIFQYYREEENGRGNFPPRFSGLQFPNYSSELNVNALELDDSALYLCASSLSRTGGHGSYNEQFFGPGTRLTVL.

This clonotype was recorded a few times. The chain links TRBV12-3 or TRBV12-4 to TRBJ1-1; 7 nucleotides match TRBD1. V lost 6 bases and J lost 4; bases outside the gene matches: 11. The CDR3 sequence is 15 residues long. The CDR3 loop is CASSPSRGRFTEAFF. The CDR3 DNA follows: TGTGCCAGCAGCCCTTCGAGGGGGCGTTTCACTGAAGCTTTCTTT.

The CDR3 coding sequence is TGTGCCAGCAGTTCTCAACGGGGGCTCCAAGAGACCCAGTACTTC. It yields the protein CASSSQRGLQETQYF. J is TRBJ2-5 and V is TRBV27; D is possibly TRBD1 or TRBD2 (6 bases each). Germline lookup yields CDR1 MNHEY and CDR2 SMNVEV (reference sequence). There are 15 residues in the CDR3. Trimming removed 4 bases at V and 1 base at J, with 13 bases between.

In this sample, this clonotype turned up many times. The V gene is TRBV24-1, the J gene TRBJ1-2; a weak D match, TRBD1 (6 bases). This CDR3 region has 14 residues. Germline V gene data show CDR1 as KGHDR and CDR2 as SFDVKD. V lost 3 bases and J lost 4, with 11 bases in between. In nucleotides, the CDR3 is TGTGCCACCAGTGATCGGACAGCCATCTATGGCTACACCTTC. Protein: CATSDRTAIYGYTF.

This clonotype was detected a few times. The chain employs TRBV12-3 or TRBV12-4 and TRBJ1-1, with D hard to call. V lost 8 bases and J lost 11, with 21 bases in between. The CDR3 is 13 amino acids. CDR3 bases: TGTGCCAGCCGGTATCGTAGCCAAGGTGGGGCTTTCTTT. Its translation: CASRYRSQGGAFF.

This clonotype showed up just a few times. CDR3 protein: CASSEKGGNEKLFF. DNA of the CDR3: TGTGCCAGCAGCGAAAAGGGGGGAAATGAAAAACTGTTTTTT. The V and J genes are TRBV7-2 and TRBJ1-4, with a tentative D call TRBD1 (6 bases). The germline gives CDR1 SGHTA, CDR2 FQGNSA. Trimming cost V 5 bases and J 5 bases, with 12 bases left between them. The CDR3 contains 14 residues.

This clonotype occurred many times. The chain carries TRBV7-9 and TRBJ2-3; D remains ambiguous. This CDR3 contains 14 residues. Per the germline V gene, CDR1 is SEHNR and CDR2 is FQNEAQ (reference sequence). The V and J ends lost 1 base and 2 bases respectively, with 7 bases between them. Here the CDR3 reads CASSLGRTTDTQYF. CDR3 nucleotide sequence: TGTGCCAGCAGCTTAGGTCGAACCACAGATACGCAGTATTTT.

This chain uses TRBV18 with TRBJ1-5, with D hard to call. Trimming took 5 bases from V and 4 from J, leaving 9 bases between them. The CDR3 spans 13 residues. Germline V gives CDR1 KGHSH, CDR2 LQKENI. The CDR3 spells CASSTWGNQPQHF. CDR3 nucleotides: TGTGCCAGCTCAACGTGGGGAAATCAGCCCCAGCATTTT.

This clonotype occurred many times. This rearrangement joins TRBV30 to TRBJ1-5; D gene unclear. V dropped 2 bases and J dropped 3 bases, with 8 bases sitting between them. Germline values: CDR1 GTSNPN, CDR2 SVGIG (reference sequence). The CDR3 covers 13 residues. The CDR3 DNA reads TGTGCCTGGAGTCCCCTTTTCAATCAGCCCCAGCATTTT. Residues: CAWSPLFNQPQHF.

CDR3 nucleotide sequence: TGCAGTGCTAGCTGGTGGGGTTTATTGAACACTGAAGCTTTCTTT. This sequence encodes CSASWWGLLNTEAFF. The rearrangement uses TRBV20-1 and TRBJ1-1; D call uncertain. V was clipped by 3 bases and J by 0 bases, with 14 bases between them. CDR3 length equals 15 residues. Germline assignment: CDR1 DFQATT and CDR2 SNEGSKA (reference sequence).

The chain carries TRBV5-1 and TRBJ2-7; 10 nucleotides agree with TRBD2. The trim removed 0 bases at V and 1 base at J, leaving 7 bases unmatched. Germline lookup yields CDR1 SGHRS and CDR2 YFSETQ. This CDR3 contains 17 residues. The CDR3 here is CASSLEPSGSPSYEQYF. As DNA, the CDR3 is TGCGCCAGCAGCTTGGAGCCTAGCGGGAGCCCGTCCTACGAGCAGTACTTC.

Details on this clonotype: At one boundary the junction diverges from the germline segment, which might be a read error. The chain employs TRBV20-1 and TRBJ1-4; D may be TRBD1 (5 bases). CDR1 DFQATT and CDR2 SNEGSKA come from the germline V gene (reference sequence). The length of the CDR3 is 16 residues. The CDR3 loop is CSARGRTYATNEKLFF. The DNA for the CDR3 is TGCAGTGCGAGAGGGCGGACATATGCAACTAATGAAAAACTGTTTTTT.

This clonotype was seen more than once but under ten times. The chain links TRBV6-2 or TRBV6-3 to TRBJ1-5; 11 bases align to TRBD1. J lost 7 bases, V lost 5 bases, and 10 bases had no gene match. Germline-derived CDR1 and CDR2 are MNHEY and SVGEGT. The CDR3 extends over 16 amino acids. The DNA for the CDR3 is TGTGCCAGCAGTCGTCCGGGACAGGGGGTAGGACAGCCCCAGCATTTT. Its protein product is CASSRPGQGVGQPQHF.

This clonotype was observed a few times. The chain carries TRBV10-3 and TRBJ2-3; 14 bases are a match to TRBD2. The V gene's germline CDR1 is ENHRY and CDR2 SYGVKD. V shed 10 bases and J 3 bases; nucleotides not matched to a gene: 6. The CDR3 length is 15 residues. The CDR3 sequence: CASTGTSGRTDTQYF. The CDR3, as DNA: TGTGCCAGCACCGGGACTAGCGGGAGAACAGATACGCAGTATTTT.

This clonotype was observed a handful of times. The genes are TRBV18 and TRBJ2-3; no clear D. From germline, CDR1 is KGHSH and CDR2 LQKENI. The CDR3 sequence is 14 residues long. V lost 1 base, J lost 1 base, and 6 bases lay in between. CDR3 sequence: CASSPRVGTDTQYF. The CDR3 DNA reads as TGTGCCAGCTCACCACGGGTAGGCACAGATACGCAGTATTTT. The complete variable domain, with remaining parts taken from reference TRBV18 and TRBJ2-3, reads NAGVMQNPRHLVRRRGQEARLRCSPMKGHSHVYWYRQLPEEGLKFMVYLQKENIIDESGMPKERFSAEFPKEGPSILRIQQVVRGDSAAYFCASSPRVGTDTQYFGPGTRLTVL.

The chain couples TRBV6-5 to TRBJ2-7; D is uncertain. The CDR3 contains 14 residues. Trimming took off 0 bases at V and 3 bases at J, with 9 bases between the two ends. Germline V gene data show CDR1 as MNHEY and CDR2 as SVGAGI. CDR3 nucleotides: TGTGCCAGCAGTTACTCTGCCCGAAGCTACGAGCAGTACTTC. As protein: CASSYSARSYEQYF.

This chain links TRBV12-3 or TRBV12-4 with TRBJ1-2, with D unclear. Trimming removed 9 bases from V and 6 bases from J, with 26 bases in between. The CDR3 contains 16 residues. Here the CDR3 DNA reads TGTGCCAGTCAAAATCTTGACCGTGGTGGCATAGATGGCTACACCTTC. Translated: CASQNLDRGGIDGYTF.

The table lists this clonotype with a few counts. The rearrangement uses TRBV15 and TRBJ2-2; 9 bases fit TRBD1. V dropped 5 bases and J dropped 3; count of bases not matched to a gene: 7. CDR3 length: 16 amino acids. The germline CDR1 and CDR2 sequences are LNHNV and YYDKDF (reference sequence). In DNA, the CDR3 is TGTGCCACCAGCCACCGGACAGGGGCCTACACCGGGGAGCTGTTTTTT. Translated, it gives CATSHRTGAYTGELFF.

The CDR3 sequence: CASSSTGTGSYNEQFF. The DNA of the CDR3 is TGTGCCAGCAGCTCAACCGGGACAGGCTCTTACAATGAGCAGTTCTTC. The chain uses TRBV7-9 and TRBJ2-1; 8 nucleotides agree with TRBD1. Germline V gene data show CDR1 as SEHNR and CDR2 as FQNEAQ (reference sequence). V was clipped by 4 bases and J by 4 bases; unmatched bases: 9. CDR3 length: 16 amino acids.

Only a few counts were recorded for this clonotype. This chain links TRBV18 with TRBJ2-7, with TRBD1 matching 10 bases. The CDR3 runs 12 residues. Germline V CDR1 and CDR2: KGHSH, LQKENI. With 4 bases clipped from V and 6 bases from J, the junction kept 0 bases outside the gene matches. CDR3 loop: CASSRDRGEQYF. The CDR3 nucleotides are TGTGCCAGCTCACGGGACAGGGGCGAGCAGTACTTC.

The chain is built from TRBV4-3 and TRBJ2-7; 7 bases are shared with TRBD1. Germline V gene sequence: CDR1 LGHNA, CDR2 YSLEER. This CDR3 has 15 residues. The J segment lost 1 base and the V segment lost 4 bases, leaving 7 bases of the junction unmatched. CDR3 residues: CASSRSGTDSYEQYF. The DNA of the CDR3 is TGCGCCAGCAGCCGTTCCGGGACAGATTCCTACGAGCAGTACTTC.

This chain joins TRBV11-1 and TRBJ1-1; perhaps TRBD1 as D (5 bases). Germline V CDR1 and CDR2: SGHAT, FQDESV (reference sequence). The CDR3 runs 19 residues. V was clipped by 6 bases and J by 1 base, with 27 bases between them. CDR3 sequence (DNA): TGTGCCAGCAGGGCTAGCAGGAGGGGTGAAAGGATGGAGAACACTGAAGCTTTCTTT. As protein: CASRASRRGERMENTEAFF. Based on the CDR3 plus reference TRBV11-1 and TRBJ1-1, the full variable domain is EAEVAQSPRYKITEKSQAVAFWCDPISGHATLYWYRQILGQGPELLVQFQDESVVDDSQLPKDRFSAERLKGVDSTLKIQPAELGDSAMYLCASRASRRGERMENTEAFFGQGTRLTVV.

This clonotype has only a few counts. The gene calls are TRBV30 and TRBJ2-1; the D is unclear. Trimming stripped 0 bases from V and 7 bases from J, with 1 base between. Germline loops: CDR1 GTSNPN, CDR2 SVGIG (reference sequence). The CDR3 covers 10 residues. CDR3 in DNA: TGTGCCTGGAGTGTAAATGAGCAGTTCTTC. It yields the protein CAWSVNEQFF.

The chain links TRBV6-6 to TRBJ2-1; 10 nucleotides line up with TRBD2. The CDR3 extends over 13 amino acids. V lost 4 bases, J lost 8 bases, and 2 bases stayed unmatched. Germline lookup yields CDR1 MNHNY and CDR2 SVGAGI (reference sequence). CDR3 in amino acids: CASSSSGRDEQFF. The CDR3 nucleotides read TGTGCCAGCAGTTCTAGCGGGAGAGATGAGCAGTTCTTC.

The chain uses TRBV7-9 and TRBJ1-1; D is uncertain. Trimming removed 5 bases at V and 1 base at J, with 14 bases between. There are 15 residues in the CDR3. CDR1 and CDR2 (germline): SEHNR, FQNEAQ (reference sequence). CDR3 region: CASSRPRRGNTEAFF. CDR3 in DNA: TGTGCCAGCAGCAGACCCAGGCGGGGGAACACTGAAGCTTTCTTT.